These 28 T cell receptor beta chains came from one sample sequenced in a study of blood T cell repertoires in COVID-19. TCRdb keeps only in-frame clones here, not all; method: immunoSEQ multiplex PCR. Of approximately 300,000 clones in the sample, around nine tenths were seen once. Material for sequencing was peripheral blood. Receptor source: a woman between 25 and 40 years old with COVID-19, enrolled during active disease.

The chain links TRBV5-1 to TRBJ1-2, with D possibly TRBD1 on 6 matching bases. CDR3 length: 13 residues. Between the trimmed V and J ends, which lost 4 bases and 8 bases, there was a span of 15 bases. The germline gives CDR1 SGHRS, CDR2 YFSETQ. The CDR3: CASSIYRVGGYTF. CDR3 sequence (DNA): TGCGCCAGCAGCATCTACAGGGTAGGCGGCTACACCTTC.

The V call is TRBV9, the J call TRBJ2-1, with 10 bases matching TRBD2. The CDR3 loop spans 16 amino acids. CDR1 is SGDLS, CDR2 YYNGEE, per germline. V lost 0 bases and J lost 9; bases outside the gene matches: 9. The DNA for the CDR3 is TGTGCCAGCAGCGTAGGGGCTAGCGGGAGATTTATTGAGCAGTTCTTC. Translating gives CASSVGASGRFIEQFF.

The V gene is TRBV2, the J gene TRBJ1-1; TRBD1 matches 7 bases. The CDR3 runs to 17 residues. After removal of 6 bases from V and 1 base from J, the junction contained 14 bases not matched to a gene. Germline loops: CDR1 SNHLY, CDR2 FYNNEI. CDR3 DNA sequence: TGTGCCAGCAGGAGGGGGCTCGGAGTATGGGCGAACACTGAAGCTTTCTTT. Protein: CASRRGLGVWANTEAFF.

With respect to this clone: Because the CDR3's place on the DNA is in doubt, the DNA is left out and the CDR3 is given as listed by TCRdb. The chain joins TRBV21-1 to TRBJ2-7; TRBD2 is the table's D call, not checked against the DNA. TRBV21-1 is described as a pseudogene. A total of 15 residues make up the CDR3, ends included. The CDR3 reads CASSKVASGSYEQYF.

The V and J genes are TRBV7-9 and TRBJ2-5; TRBD1 matches at 9 bases. V shed 5 bases, J shed 5 bases, and the junction held 6 bases outside the gene matches. Germline V gene data show CDR1 as SEHNR and CDR2 as FQNEAQ (reference sequence). The CDR3 spans 14 residues. The CDR3 loop reads CASSDTGGRETQYF. The CDR3 DNA is TGTGCCAGCAGCGACACAGGGGGCCGGGAGACCCAGTACTTC.

This clone has a handful of counts. This rearrangement joins TRBV28 to TRBJ2-7; tentatively, D is TRBD1 (6 bases). V dropped 4 bases and J dropped 12 bases, with 13 bases sitting between them. Germline V lookup: CDR1 MDHEN, CDR2 SYDVKM. The CDR3 covers 11 residues. CDR3 bases: TGTGCCAGCAGTTCTCCAGGGGAAGTGTACTTC. Translating it yields CASSSPGEVYF. The whole variable domain, filled in from reference TRBV28 and TRBJ2-7, reads DVKVTQSSRYLVKRTGEKVFLECVQDMDHENMFWYRQDPGLGLRLIYFSYDVKMKEKGDIPEGYSVSREKKERFSLILESASTNQTSMYLCASSSPGEVYFGPGTRLTVT.

Only one count was recorded for this clone. The chain employs TRBV4-1 and TRBJ2-2; 7 positions match TRBD1. Looked up from germline, CDR1 is MGHRA and CDR2 is YSYEKL. The CDR3 extends over 17 amino acids. The trim removed 0 bases at V and 4 bases at J, leaving 8 bases unmatched. CDR3 amino acids: CASSQEGAPGGTGELFF. Written as DNA, the CDR3 is TGCGCCAGCAGCCAAGAAGGGGCGCCAGGGGGCACCGGGGAGCTGTTTTTT.

The J gene is TRBJ1-3, the V gene TRBV28, with 9 nucleotides matching TRBD1. This CDR3 has 15 residues. The germline CDR1 and CDR2 sequences are MDHEN and SYDVKM. V was pared by 1 base and J by 4 bases, with 2 bases of the junction left unmatched. The CDR3 protein is CASSLFTGGGNTIYF. The CDR3 DNA is TGTGCCAGCAGTTTATTTACAGGGGGCGGAAACACCATATATTTT.

The V gene is TRBV11-2, the J gene TRBJ2-1, with 7 positions matching TRBD2. The CDR3 extends over 16 amino acids. With 6 bases clipped from V and 0 bases from J, the junction kept 8 bases outside the gene matches. The germline V gene encodes CDR1 SGHAT and CDR2 FQNNGV. The CDR3 coding sequence is TGTGCCAGCAGGCTCTCCGGGGGGAGCTCCTACAATGAGCAGTTCTTC. It translates to CASRLSGGSSYNEQFF.

The V and J genes are TRBV28 and TRBJ1-2; D is possibly TRBD1 (6 bases). Germline V gene data show CDR1 as MDHEN and CDR2 as SYDVKM. V was trimmed by 2 bases and J by 6 bases, leaving 19 bases between them. The CDR3 has 16 amino acids. In DNA, the CDR3 is TGTGCCAGCAGTTTAGTAGGGAAACAGGGATGGAATGGCTACACCTTC. As protein: CASSLVGKQGWNGYTF.

The chain links TRBV30 to TRBJ2-2; D gene unclear. Trimming took 1 base from V and 3 from J, leaving 9 bases between them. The CDR3 loop spans 14 amino acids. CDR1 GTSNPN and CDR2 SVGIG come from the germline V gene (reference sequence). The CDR3 bases are TGTGCCTGGAGTGGTCCCCCCGACACCGGGGAGCTGTTTTTT. It yields the protein CAWSGPPDTGELFF.

V usage is TRBV9 and J usage is TRBJ1-6, with 9 bases identical to TRBD1. The CDR3 sequence is 16 residues long. The junction had 14 bases not matched to a gene; V was cut back by 3 bases and J by 13 bases. Germline CDR1 reads SGDLS; CDR2 reads YYNGEE. The CDR3 sequence: CASSATQGALSTPLHF. As DNA, the CDR3 is TGTGCCAGCAGCGCGACACAGGGGGCTTTGTCAACGCCCCTCCACTTT.

This rearrangement joins TRBV18 to TRBJ2-1; TRBD2 matches 10 bases. Germline V gene data show CDR1 as KGHSH and CDR2 as LQKENI. The CDR3 is 18 amino acids. Losses at the gene ends were 2 bases for V and 4 bases for J; bases not matched to a gene: 11. CDR3 in DNA: TGTGCCAGCTCACCATGGAGCGGGAGGGACCCCCTTTACAATGAGCAGTTCTTC. It codes for CASSPWSGRDPLYNEQFF.

The chain recombines TRBV24-1 with TRBJ1-5; 9 nucleotides line up with TRBD1. The CDR3 contains 15 residues. CDR1 and CDR2 from the germline V gene are KGHDR and SFDVKD. J gave up 4 bases and V 4 bases, and 4 bases lay outside the gene matches. Written as DNA, the CDR3 is TGTGCCACCAGTGAGTCACAGGGGGCAAATCAGCCCCAGCATTTT. This translates into CATSESQGANQPQHF.

This clone was seen only a few times. The DNA of the CDR3 is TGTGCCAGCAGTTTATCGTTCCAGCCCCAGCATTTT. This translates into CASSLSFQPQHF. V and J are TRBV28 and TRBJ1-5; D not certain. V was trimmed by 1 base and J by 7 bases, leaving 5 bases between them. The CDR3 loop spans 12 amino acids. From germline, CDR1 is MDHEN and CDR2 SYDVKM.

This chain joins TRBV10-3 and TRBJ2-5; possibly TRBD1 for D (5 bases). The germline V and J ends were trimmed by 8 bases and 9 bases, with 19 bases remaining between them. The CDR3 sequence is 13 residues long. Looked up from germline, CDR1 is ENHRY and CDR2 is SYGVKD. This CDR3 reads CAIGPMGRTAQYF. CDR3 nucleotide sequence: TGTGCCATCGGGCCTATGGGGCGGACGGCCCAGTACTTC.

This clone has only one observation. V usage is TRBV10-3 and J usage is TRBJ2-4; D is ambiguous. Trimming left V 3 bases short and J 8 bases short, with 14 bases between. Per germline, CDR1 ENHRY and CDR2 SYGVKD. The CDR3 sequence is 14 residues long. CDR3 DNA sequence: TGTGCCATCAGTGATTCCCTTCAAGGAGACATTCAGTACTTC. Translation: CAISDSLQGDIQYF.

J is TRBJ1-1 and V is TRBV30, with 8 bases that match TRBD1. CDR3 size: 16 residues. Germline loops: CDR1 GTSNPN, CDR2 SVGIG (reference sequence). V shed 3 bases, J shed 3 bases, and the junction held 12 bases outside the gene matches. This CDR3 is CAWSITRTGSDTEAFF. DNA for the CDR3: TGTGCCTGGAGCATCACAAGGACAGGGAGTGACACTGAAGCTTTCTTT.

This clone was observed a single time. This sequence joins TRBV28 and TRBJ2-3; TRBD2 matches 8 bases. This CDR3 is 19 amino acids long. Germline CDR1 is MDHEN and CDR2 is SYDVKM. V trimming: 3 bases; J trimming: 2 bases; junction bases outside the gene matches: 16. The chain's CDR3 is CASSFVAPLAGATTDTQYF. CDR3 coding DNA: TGTGCCAGCAGTTTCGTCGCCCCGCTAGCGGGCGCCACCACAGATACGCAGTATTTT.

The V call is TRBV30, the J call TRBJ2-1, with D possibly TRBD2 on 5 matching bases. From germline, CDR1 is GTSNPN and CDR2 SVGIG (reference sequence). The length of the CDR3 is 14 residues. V was trimmed by 2 bases and J by 3 bases, leaving 11 bases between them. CDR3 sequence (DNA): TGTGCCTGGAGTTTCCCCGGACTCTACAATGAGCAGTTCTTC. Its protein is CAWSFPGLYNEQFF.

The V gene is TRBV11-3, the J gene TRBJ2-1, with 10 bases that match TRBD2. The CDR3 consists of 12 residues. V trimming: 5 bases; J trimming: 10 bases; junction bases outside the gene matches: 2. CDR1 is SGHNT and CDR2 is YENEEA in the germline V gene. The CDR3 DNA follows: TGTGCCAGCAGCATACTAGCGGGAGAGCAGTTCTTC. Its translation is CASSILAGEQFF.

The J gene is TRBJ1-2, the V gene TRBV6-5; 7 bases map to TRBD1. Germline CDR1 MNHEY, CDR2 SVGAGI. Trimming at V came to 4 bases and at J to 6 bases, leaving 5 bases not matched to a gene. The CDR3 runs to 13 residues. This chain's CDR3 is CASSFLGTDGYTF. The DNA for the CDR3 is TGTGCCAGCAGTTTCCTTGGGACAGATGGCTACACCTTC.

The chain links TRBV18 to TRBJ1-4; D perhaps matches TRBD1 (6 bases). The CDR3 consists of 13 residues. CDR1 is KGHSH, CDR2 LQKENI, per germline. Trimming cost V 3 bases and J 8 bases, with 10 bases left between them. This CDR3 is CASSPRQVEKLFF. As DNA, the CDR3 is TGTGCCAGCTCACCGAGACAGGTGGAAAAACTGTTTTTT.

The genes are TRBV11-2 and TRBJ2-1, with 11 nucleotides matching TRBD2. Germline V gene data show CDR1 as SGHAT and CDR2 as FQNNGV. The ends lost 4 bases at V and 9 bases at J; junction bases unmatched: 5. The CDR3 totals 14 residues. The CDR3 bases are TGTGCCAGCAGCTACGGACTAGCGGGTTTTGAGCAGTTCTTC. Encoded protein: CASSYGLAGFEQFF.

The chain couples TRBV5-1 to TRBJ1-5; D may be TRBD1 (5 bases). The CDR3 has 14 residues. Germline CDR1 is SGHRS and CDR2 is YFSETQ. V lost 4 bases and J lost 0, with 8 bases in between. The CDR3 DNA sequence: TGCGCCAGCAGCGTCGGACATAGCAATCAGCCCCAGCATTTT. This gives the protein CASSVGHSNQPQHF. Complete variable domain (other parts from reference TRBV5-1 and TRBJ1-5): KAGVTQTPRYLIKTRGQQVTLSCSPISGHRSVSWYQQTPGQGLQFLFEYFSETQRNKGNFPGRFSGRQFSNSRSEMNVSTLELGDSALYLCASSVGHSNQPQHFGDGTRLSIL.

This clone has just one count. This chain joins TRBV7-9 and TRBJ2-1; 9 positions agree with TRBD2. Germline CDR1 is SEHNR and CDR2 is FQNEAQ (reference sequence). There are 14 residues in the CDR3. Trimming removed 6 bases from V and 4 bases from J; junction bases left unmatched: 4. For the CDR3, the DNA is TGTGCCAGCAGGGCTAGCGGGATTTACAATGAGCAGTTCTTC. This encodes CASRASGIYNEQFF.

This sequence joins TRBV2 and TRBJ2-5; D is perhaps TRBD2 (6 bases). CDR1 and CDR2 from the germline V gene are SNHLY and FYNNEI. Trimming took 11 bases from V and 4 from J, leaving 8 bases between them. The CDR3 totals 10 residues. The CDR3: CAGGVETQYF. Here the CDR3 DNA reads TGTGCCGGCGGGGTAGAGACCCAGTACTTC.

This clone was detected once. The chain recombines TRBV4-2 with TRBJ2-7; D gene uncertain. Germline V lookup: CDR1 LGHNA, CDR2 YNFKEQ. The CDR3 covers 15 residues. Between the trimmed V and J ends, which lost 4 bases and 2 bases, there was a span of 15 bases. The CDR3 reads CASSLSSESTYEQYF. The CDR3 nucleotides are TGTGCCAGCAGCCTTTCATCGGAGTCAACCTACGAGCAGTACTTC.